Below, 10 T cell receptor beta chains from the same sample are listed, as sequenced in a study of cytomegalovirus exposure and HLA in healthy donors. The study ran its PCR with 60 Vbeta and 13 Jbeta primers. The assay was immunoSEQ multiplex PCR, and TCRdb's table has in-frame clones only and misses some. Seen here are around 280,000 clones, roughly 90% observed once, and the top ten hold around 2.1%. Input material: PBMCs. These receptors were obtained from a woman aged 18-35 years in good health and CMV-seronegative.

The gene calls are TRBV6-6 and TRBJ1-1; D is perhaps TRBD1 (6 bases). The CDR3 runs to 13 residues. In germline, CDR1 is MNHNY, CDR2 SVGAGI (reference sequence). Trimming pared 4 bases from V and 0 bases from J, leaving 6 bases between. The CDR3 coding sequence is TGTGCCAGCAGTTGGACAGTGAACACTGAAGCTTTCTTT. Its protein is CASSWTVNTEAFF.

This rearrangement joins TRBV5-1 to TRBJ2-5; 9 bases align to TRBD1. The CDR3 runs 16 residues. Germline V gene sequence: CDR1 SGHRS, CDR2 YFSETQ. J lost 5 bases, V lost 4 bases, and 12 bases had no gene match. The CDR3 nucleotides read TGCGCCAGCAGCGTCGATTCCGGGACAGGGCAGGAGACCCAGTACTTC. This encodes CASSVDSGTGQETQYF.

The chain links TRBV7-7 to TRBJ2-2; TRBD1 matches at 8 bases. J was trimmed by 3 bases and V by 4 bases; bases with no gene match: 10. Germline V gene lookup returns CDR1 SSHAT and CDR2 FNYEAQ (reference sequence). The length of the CDR3 is 17 residues. This CDR3 is CASSSHVQGADTGELFF. The CDR3 DNA reads as TGTGCCAGCAGCTCGCATGTGCAGGGGGCTGACACCGGGGAGCTGTTTTTT.

This clone has just one count. The chain couples TRBV19 to TRBJ1-5; 9 bases agree with TRBD1. Germline lookup yields CDR1 LNHDA and CDR2 SQIVND (reference sequence). The CDR3 is 13 amino acids. The CDR3 nucleotides are TGTGCAGGGGGACAGGGACTCAATCAGCCCCAGCATTTT. Its protein is CAGGQGLNQPQHF.

The V call is TRBV6-5, the J call TRBJ1-5; possible D gene TRBD1, 6 bases. The CDR3 covers 15 residues. CDR1 and CDR2 from the germline V gene are MNHEY and SVGAGI. V lost 6 bases and J lost 0, with 12 bases in between. CDR3 protein: CASRSTGISNQPQHF. For the CDR3, the DNA is TGTGCCAGCAGATCCACAGGGATTAGCAATCAGCCCCAGCATTTT.

The rearrangement uses TRBV6-6 and TRBJ1-1; D is unclear. Looked up from germline, CDR1 is MNHNY and CDR2 is SVGAGI (reference sequence). CDR3 length equals 14 residues. V was pared by 2 bases and J by 0 bases, with 7 bases between. The DNA for the CDR3 is TGTGCCAGCAGTTACATGGCGGTGAACACTGAAGCTTTCTTT. Translation: CASSYMAVNTEAFF.

The J gene is TRBJ1-2, the V gene TRBV9; the D gene is possibly TRBD1 (6 bases). Trimming took 0 bases from V and 4 from J, leaving 16 bases between them. In germline, CDR1 is SGDLS, CDR2 YYNGEE. The CDR3 length is 16 residues. The CDR3 coding sequence is TGTGCCAGCAGCGTAGGACGGGGGGCGTTCGGCTATGGCTACACCTTC. This encodes CASSVGRGAFGYGYTF.

The chain combines TRBV7-9 with TRBJ2-4, with D uncertain. From germline, CDR1 is SEHNR and CDR2 FQNEAQ (reference sequence). The CDR3 runs 14 residues. V lost 7 bases and J 1 base, leaving 11 bases between the germline ends. The CDR3 spells CASTYSLAKNIQYF. Written as DNA, the CDR3 is TGTGCCAGCACCTATAGCCTGGCCAAAAACATTCAGTACTTC.

This clone has a single count. The chain couples TRBV6-6 to TRBJ2-7; D is possibly TRBD2 (6 bases). The CDR3 is 15 amino acids. CDR1 is MNHNY, CDR2 SVGAGI, per germline (reference sequence). The ends were cut back, 2 bases at V and 2 bases at J, with 13 bases in the middle. The DNA of the CDR3 is TGTGCCAGCAGTTACGGAGGGGCAGCGACCTACGAGCAGTACTTC. Its translation is CASSYGGAATYEQYF.

The genes are TRBV11-2 and TRBJ2-7; TRBD2 might be the D (6 bases). In germline, CDR1 is SGHAT, CDR2 FQNNGV. V was cut by 5 bases and J by 2 bases, with 16 bases left in between. The CDR3 extends over 15 amino acids. The DNA for the CDR3 is TGTGCCAGCAGCCCGGTGGCGGCGGGGACCTACGAGCAGTACTTC. Amino acid sequence: CASSPVAAGTYEQYF.